Shown below are 20 T cell receptor beta chains from a single sample sequenced in a study of vaccination effects on CD4 cells after COVID-19. TCRdb keeps only in-frame clones here, not all; method: immunoSEQ multiplex PCR. The table has roughly 71,000 clones, 76% seen once. These receptors are not linked to any known antigen. ViraFEST assay sequencing came after antigen-specific CD4+ T cells were expanded with viral peptide pools. After around nine days in culture, the CD4+ T cells were isolated. BNT162b2 vaccine or mRNA-1273 vaccine was given to participants in two doses. Specimen: CD4+ T cells from PBMCs cultured with HCoV-OC43 spike peptides, collected after COVID-19 vaccination. Subset in this sample: HCoV-OC43 spike overlapping peptide pool stimulation. All receptors derive from a human donor who received a COVID-19 vaccine.

This chain connects TRBV7-2 to TRBJ2-7; a weak D match, TRBD2 (6 bases). V lost 5 bases and J lost 9, with 17 bases in between. The CDR3 sequence is 13 residues long. Per germline, CDR1 SGHTA and CDR2 FQGNSA. The CDR3 spells CASSTQRVGRQYV. DNA for the CDR3: TGTGCCAGCAGCACCCAGAGGGTCGGGAGGCAGTACGTC.

V usage is TRBV7-8 and J usage is TRBJ2-5, with D unclear. The CDR3 runs 14 residues. Deletions cut 2 bases from V and 4 bases from J, with 11 bases between. Germline V lookup: CDR1 SGHVS, CDR2 FQNEAQ. The CDR3 sequence is CASSLSDFTETQYF. CDR3 DNA sequence: TGTGCCAGCAGCTTAAGTGACTTCACAGAGACCCAGTACTTC.

Only a few counts were recorded for this clone. V gene TRBV11-2 combines with J gene TRBJ2-7, with 14 positions matching TRBD2. From germline, CDR1 is SGHAT and CDR2 FQNNGV. CDR3 length: 15 amino acids. V lost 5 bases, J lost 3 bases, and 3 bases stayed unmatched. CDR3 region: CASSLGLAGVYEQYV. Here the CDR3 DNA reads TGTGCCAGCAGCCTGGGACTAGCGGGGGTCTACGAGCAGTACGTC.

The rearrangement links TRBV30 to TRBJ1-6, with D possibly TRBD1 on 6 matching bases. There are 15 residues in the CDR3. Per germline, CDR1 GTSNPN and CDR2 SVGIG (reference sequence). V was cut by 2 bases and J by 2 bases, with 10 bases left in between. This chain's CDR3 is CAWSKDSPYNSPLHF. CDR3 nucleotide sequence: TGTGCCTGGAGTAAGGACAGTCCCTATAATTCACCCCTCCACTTT.

This CDR3 is CASSYRQSYNSPLHF. Written as DNA, the CDR3 is TGTGCCAGCAGTTACAGACAGAGCTATAATTCACCCCTCCACTTT. The V gene is TRBV6-5, the J gene TRBJ1-6, with D possibly TRBD1 on 5 matching bases. This CDR3 is built from 15 residues. Germline V gene sequence: CDR1 MNHEY, CDR2 SVGAGI. The germline V and J ends were trimmed by 2 bases and 3 bases, with 8 bases remaining between them.

The rearrangement joins TRBV18 to TRBJ1-1, with D perhaps matching TRBD1 (6 bases). CDR3 size: 14 residues. V was pared by 3 bases and J by 3 bases, with 11 bases between. The germline V gene has CDR1 KGHSH and CDR2 LQKENI. The CDR3 region is CASSPTGADTEAFF. The DNA for the CDR3 is TGTGCCAGCTCACCTACGGGGGCGGACACTGAAGCTTTCTTT.

This chain connects TRBV9 to TRBJ2-2, with a tentative D call TRBD1 (7 bases). The CDR3 is made up of 14 amino acids. The germline V and J ends were trimmed by 3 bases and 4 bases, with 10 bases remaining between them. Looked up from germline, CDR1 is SGDLS and CDR2 is YYNGEE. The CDR3 sequence: CASSGQGGTGELFF. The DNA for the CDR3 is TGTGCCAGCAGCGGACAGGGAGGCACCGGGGAGCTGTTTTTT. Supplemented by reference TRBV9 and TRBJ2-2, the full variable domain reads DSGVTQTPKHLITATGQRVTLRCSPRSGDLSVYWYQQSLDQGLQFLIQYYNGEERAKGNILERFSAQQFPDLHSELNLSSLELGDSALYFCASSGQGGTGELFFGEGSRLTVL.

This rearrangement joins TRBV2 to TRBJ2-5; TRBD1 agrees at 7 bases. The CDR3 sequence is 13 residues long. The ends lost 9 bases at V and 5 bases at J; junction bases unmatched: 9. CDR1 is SNHLY and CDR2 is FYNNEI in the germline V gene. CDR3 amino acids: CASNPLQGETQYF. DNA for the CDR3: TGTGCCAGTAATCCCTTACAGGGGGAGACCCAGTACTTC.

CDR3 in DNA: TGTGCCAGCTCACCAGTCCTTCTCCAGAACACCGGGGAGCTGTTTTTT. Its translation is CASSPVLLQNTGELFF. The rearrangement links TRBV18 to TRBJ2-2, with D unresolved. Per germline, CDR1 KGHSH and CDR2 LQKENI. Trimming removed 2 bases at V and 1 base at J, with 11 bases between. The CDR3 has 16 amino acids. The full variable domain, in which reference TRBV18 and TRBJ2-2 provide the parts outside the CDR3, is NAGVMQNPRHLVRRRGQEARLRCSPMKGHSHVYWYRQLPEEGLKFMVYLQKENIIDESGMPKERFSAEFPKEGPSILRIQQVVRGDSAAYFCASSPVLLQNTGELFFGEGSRLTVL.

V usage is TRBV2 and J usage is TRBJ1-6; a weak D match, TRBD1 (6 bases). This CDR3 is built from 15 residues. The germline gives CDR1 SNHLY, CDR2 FYNNEI. The germline V and J ends were trimmed by 2 bases and 8 bases, with 13 bases remaining between them. The DNA of the CDR3 is TGTGCCAGCAGTGAAATCCTGGGGGCTTATTCACCCCTCCACTTT. As protein: CASSEILGAYSPLHF.

The chain is built from TRBV6-5 and TRBJ2-2; weak D call: TRBD2 (6 bases). Trimming removed 6 bases from V and 5 bases from J, with 10 bases in between. The germline gives CDR1 MNHEY, CDR2 SVGAGI. The CDR3 has 13 residues. The CDR3 is CASSRGTTGELFF. CDR3 sequence (DNA): TGTGCCAGCAGCCGGGGGACGACCGGGGAGCTGTTTTTT.

J is TRBJ2-1 and V is TRBV6-5; a possible D gene is TRBD1 (5 bases). The CDR3 has 15 amino acids. Germline V gene data show CDR1 as MNHEY and CDR2 as SVGAGI. The V end lost 4 bases, the J end lost 9 bases, and 19 bases lay between the germline ends. The CDR3 loop reads CASSSVRVRAGEQFF. CDR3 DNA sequence: TGTGCCAGCAGTTCCGTTAGGGTCAGGGCTGGTGAGCAGTTCTTC.

The chain has TRBV7-8 and TRBJ1-2; D call uncertain. Between the trimmed V and J ends, which lost 1 base and 8 bases, there was a span of 8 bases. CDR3 length: 12 amino acids. Germline V lookup: CDR1 SGHVS, CDR2 FQNEAQ. CDR3 protein: CASSLGIGGYTF. The CDR3 region has the DNA TGTGCCAGCAGCTTAGGTATCGGAGGCTACACCTTC.

The chain couples TRBV6-4 to TRBJ1-2; TRBD1 is a possible D gene (6 bases). Germline CDR1 and CDR2: MRHNA and SNTAGT. The V gene lost 5 bases and the J gene lost 4 bases, with 11 bases spanning the gap. This CDR3 contains 13 residues. The CDR3 DNA sequence: TGTGCCAGCAGTACAGGGTTTGGCTATGGCTACACCTTC. This encodes CASSTGFGYGYTF.

Here the CDR3 DNA reads TGTGCCAGCAGGAGACTAGCAGGTGAGCAGTTCTTC. Residues: CASRRLAGEQFF. This rearrangement joins TRBV27 to TRBJ2-1, with 7 bases fitting TRBD2. This CDR3 has 12 amino acids. Trimming removed 6 bases from V and 9 bases from J; junction bases left unmatched: 5. Germline V gene lookup returns CDR1 MNHEY and CDR2 SMNVEV (reference sequence).

The chain recombines TRBV7-2 with TRBJ2-3; either TRBD1 or TRBD2 may supply D (6 bases each). V was shortened by 0 bases and J by 2 bases, with 9 bases between the two germline ends. This CDR3 spans 15 amino acids. The germline V gene encodes CDR1 SGHTA and CDR2 FQGNSA. The CDR3 sequence is CASSLAGGYTDTQYF. CDR3 bases: TGTGCCAGCAGCTTAGCGGGGGGCTACACAGATACGCAGTATTTT.

The chain uses TRBV6-1 and TRBJ2-6, with 9 bases identical to TRBD1. The germline V gene has CDR1 MNHNS and CDR2 SASEGT. With 4 bases clipped from V and 0 bases from J, the junction kept 4 bases outside the gene matches. The CDR3 length is 17 residues. The CDR3 reads CASSGGTGRSGANVLTF. In DNA form, the CDR3 reads TGTGCCAGCAGTGGGGGGACAGGGCGCTCTGGGGCCAACGTCCTGACTTTC.

The chain uses TRBV6-5 and TRBJ1-1, with D perhaps TRBD1 (5 bases). V lost 5 bases and J 2 bases, leaving 12 bases between the germline ends. The CDR3 spans 14 residues. Germline CDR1 is MNHEY and CDR2 is SVGAGI. In nucleotides, the CDR3 is TGTGCCAGCAGTCAGGGACGGTTAAACACTGAAGCTTTCTTT. It is translated as CASSQGRLNTEAFF.

The V call is TRBV5-1, the J call TRBJ2-3; no definite D call. The CDR3 runs 12 residues. Trimming left V 0 bases short and J 5 bases short, with 4 bases between. Germline V gene lookup returns CDR1 SGHRS and CDR2 YFSETQ. CDR3 region: CASSLGQDTQYF. The DNA of the CDR3 is TGCGCCAGCAGCTTGGGGCAAGATACGCAGTATTTT.

The J gene is TRBJ1-5, the V gene TRBV12-5; D remains ambiguous. Trimming pared 5 bases from V and 0 bases from J, leaving 11 bases between. This CDR3 comprises 15 residues. The V gene's germline CDR1 is LGHNT and CDR2 FRNRAP. CDR3 region: CASGPPLTSNQPQHF. The CDR3 DNA is TGTGCTAGTGGTCCCCCCCTAACTAGCAATCAGCCCCAGCATTTT.